The source of this T cell receptor (beta chain) is a study of human T cells and chemical hapten exposure. TCRdb ran MiXCR on the RACE reads and lists one entry per CDR3 protein. The sample lists 85,000 or so distinct CDR3 sequences, around a tenth seen once, with approximately 4.6% in the top ten. Time point here: patch test 1, 2 weeks after DPC sensitization. Treatment reported: therapeutic diphenylcyclopropenone sensitization with weekly scalp DPC. V was trimmed by 4 bases and J by 5 bases, leaving 27 bases between them. Germline V CDR1 and CDR2: LGHNA, YSLEER. CDR3 length equals 19 residues. Specimen: whole blood, collected in connection with sensitization to the hapten diphenylcyclopropenone (DPC). This TCR derives from a woman in her 50s with alopecia areata. Some clones in this sample may be carry-over from other donors' samples. This chain joins TRBV4-3 and TRBJ2-1, with TRBD1 as a possible D gene (6 bases). The CDR3 sequence is CASSRNPTTTGSGDNEQFF. The DNA for the CDR3 is TGCGCCAGCAGCCGGAACCCAACGACTACAGGGTCCGGGGACAATGAGCAGTTCTTC.